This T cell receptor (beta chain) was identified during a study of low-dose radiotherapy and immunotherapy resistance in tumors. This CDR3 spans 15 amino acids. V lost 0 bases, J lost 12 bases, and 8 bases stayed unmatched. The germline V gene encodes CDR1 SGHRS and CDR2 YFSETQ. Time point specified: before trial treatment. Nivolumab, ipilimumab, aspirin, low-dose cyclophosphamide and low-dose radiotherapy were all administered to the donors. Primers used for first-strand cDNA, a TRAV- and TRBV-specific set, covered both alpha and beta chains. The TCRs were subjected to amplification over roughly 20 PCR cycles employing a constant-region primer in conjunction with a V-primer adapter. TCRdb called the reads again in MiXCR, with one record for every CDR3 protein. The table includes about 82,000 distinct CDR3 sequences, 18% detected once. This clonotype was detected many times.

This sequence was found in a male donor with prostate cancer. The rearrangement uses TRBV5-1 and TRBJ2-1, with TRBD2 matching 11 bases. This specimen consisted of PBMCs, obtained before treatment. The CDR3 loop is CASSLALAGDIGQFF. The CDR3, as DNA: TGCGCCAGCAGCTTGGCACTAGCGGGAGATATTGGGCAGTTCTTC.